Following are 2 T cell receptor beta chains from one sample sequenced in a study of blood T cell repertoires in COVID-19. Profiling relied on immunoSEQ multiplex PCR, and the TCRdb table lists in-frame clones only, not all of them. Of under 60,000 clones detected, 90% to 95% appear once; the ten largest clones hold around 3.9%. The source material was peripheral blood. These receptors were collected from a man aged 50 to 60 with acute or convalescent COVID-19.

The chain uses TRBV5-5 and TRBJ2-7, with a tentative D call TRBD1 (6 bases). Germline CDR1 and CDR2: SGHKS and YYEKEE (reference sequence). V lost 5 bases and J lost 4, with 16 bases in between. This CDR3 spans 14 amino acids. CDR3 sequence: CASRLQGGVYEQYF. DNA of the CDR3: TGTGCCAGCAGACTACAGGGTGGAGTGTACGAGCAGTACTTC.

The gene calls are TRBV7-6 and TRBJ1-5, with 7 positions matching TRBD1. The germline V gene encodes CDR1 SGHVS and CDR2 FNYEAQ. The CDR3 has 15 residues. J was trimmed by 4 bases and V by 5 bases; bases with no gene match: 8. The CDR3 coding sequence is TGTGCCAGCAGCCCCCTCAGGGGGAAGAATCAGCCCCAGCATTTT. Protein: CASSPLRGKNQPQHF.